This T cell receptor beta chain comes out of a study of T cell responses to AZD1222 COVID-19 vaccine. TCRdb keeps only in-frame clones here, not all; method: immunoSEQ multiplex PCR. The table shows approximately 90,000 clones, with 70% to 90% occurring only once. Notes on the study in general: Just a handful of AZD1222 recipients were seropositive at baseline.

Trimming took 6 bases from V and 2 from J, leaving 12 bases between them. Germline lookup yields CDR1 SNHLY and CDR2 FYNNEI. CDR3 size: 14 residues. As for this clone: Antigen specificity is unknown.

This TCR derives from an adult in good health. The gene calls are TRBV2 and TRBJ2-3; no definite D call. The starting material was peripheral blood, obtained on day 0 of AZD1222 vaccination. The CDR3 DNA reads TGTGCCAGCAGGAAGCCTAGTTTCACAGATACGCAGTATTTT. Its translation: CASRKPSFTDTQYF.